The 24 T cell receptor beta chains in this list originate from one sample, sequenced in a study of blood T cells in healthy people across ages. The second PCR ran roughly 7 to 12 cycles with a sample-barcoded 5' primer and J-beta primers. TCRdb re-analysed the 5' RACE reads in MiXCR, keeping a single row per CDR3 protein. This sample yields 1.5 million to 2 million distinct CDR3 sequences, of which around half are seen a single time; 2.1% belongs to the top ten. The sample comprised blood. These receptors all come from a woman in her forties in good health.

This clonotype has a handful of counts. This chain connects TRBV6-9 to TRBJ2-5; tentative D call: TRBD2 (7 bases). Germline V gene sequence: CDR1 MNHGY, CDR2 SVAAGI. Trimming pared 1 base from V and 9 bases from J, leaving 24 bases between. The CDR3 consists of 17 residues. CDR3 sequence (DNA): TGTGCCAGCAGTTATTATAGGGGGACTACCCTCAGAAAAGCCCAGTACTTC. The encoded protein is CASSYYRGTTLRKAQYF.

This clonotype was counted only a few times. V gene TRBV28 combines with J gene TRBJ1-1, with 9 bases fitting TRBD1. The J segment lost 1 base and the V segment lost 4 bases, leaving 7 bases of the junction unmatched. Germline CDR1 is MDHEN and CDR2 is SYDVKM. The CDR3 extends over 16 amino acids. CDR3 protein: CASSSQTGGGNTEAFF. CDR3 coding DNA: TGTGCCAGCAGTTCACAGACAGGGGGAGGGAACACTGAAGCTTTCTTT.

This rearrangement joins TRBV25-1 to TRBJ1-1; D perhaps matches TRBD1 (5 bases). The CDR3 covers 14 residues. The V and J ends lost 5 bases and 11 bases respectively, with 21 bases between them. Germline lookup yields CDR1 MGHDK and CDR2 SYGVNS. CDR3: CASSKWGDGARAFF. The CDR3 region has the DNA TGTGCCAGCAGTAAGTGGGGGGACGGGGCTCGCGCTTTCTTT.

This clonotype has only a few counts. V usage is TRBV28 and J usage is TRBJ2-7; 8 bases match TRBD1. Germline V gene sequence: CDR1 MDHEN, CDR2 SYDVKM. CDR3 length equals 13 residues. Trimming removed 4 bases from V and 6 bases from J; junction bases left unmatched: 5. The CDR3 reads CASSSYRGIEQYF. CDR3 in DNA: TGTGCCAGCAGTTCGTACAGGGGGATCGAGCAGTACTTC.

The J gene is TRBJ2-3, the V gene TRBV24-1, with 10 bases matching TRBD1. Germline CDR1 reads KGHDR; CDR2 reads SFDVKD. Trimming removed 5 bases from V and 1 base from J; junction bases left unmatched: 2. This CDR3 comprises 15 residues. CDR3 sequence (DNA): TGTGCCACCAGTGTTGGGACAGGGGGCACAGATACGCAGTATTTT. Translated: CATSVGTGGTDTQYF.

The chain recombines TRBV20-1 with TRBJ1-2; 10 bases agree with TRBD1. The CDR3 is made up of 13 amino acids. V gave up 7 bases and J gave up 5 bases; unmatched junction bases: 7. CDR1 DFQATT and CDR2 SNEGSKA come from the germline V gene (reference sequence). Here the CDR3 DNA reads TGCAGTGTCCGGACAGGGGGAAGATATGGCTACACCTTC. It codes for CSVRTGGRYGYTF.

The gene calls are TRBV11-2 and TRBJ2-7; TRBD2 is a possible D gene (5 bases). Trimming shortened V by 9 bases and J by 0 bases, and 12 bases separated the two germline ends. This CDR3 is 13 amino acids long. CDR1 and CDR2 from the germline V gene are SGHAT and FQNNGV. CDR3 region: CASLRGSSYEQYF. DNA for the CDR3: TGTGCCAGTCTCCGAGGGAGCTCCTACGAGCAGTACTTC.

This CDR3 is CASSQIAHTDTQYF. In DNA form, the CDR3 reads TGTGCCAGCAGCCAGATAGCCCACACAGATACGCAGTATTTT. The chain carries TRBV4-2 and TRBJ2-3; no clear D gene. Per germline, CDR1 LGHNA and CDR2 YNFKEQ. The V and J ends lost 3 bases and 2 bases respectively, with 9 bases between them. CDR3 size: 14 residues.

V usage is TRBV5-1 and J usage is TRBJ2-5; D could derive from TRBD1 or TRBD2 (5 bases each). The CDR3 has 15 amino acids. V gave up 0 bases and J gave up 4 bases, with 13 bases separating them. Germline CDR1 SGHRS, CDR2 YFSETQ. For the CDR3, the DNA is TGCGCCAGCAGCTTGGAGACTCTTGGGGGAGAGACCCAGTACTTC. This encodes CASSLETLGGETQYF.

This clonotype was seen only a few times. The chain joins TRBV6-5 to TRBJ2-5, with D possibly matching TRBD1 (6 bases). V was trimmed by 2 bases and J by 0 bases, leaving 10 bases between them. The CDR3 is 15 residues long. Germline CDR1 is MNHEY and CDR2 is SVGAGI. The CDR3 region is CASSYRGTNQETQYF. Here the CDR3 DNA reads TGTGCCAGCAGTTACAGGGGGACAAACCAAGAGACCCAGTACTTC.

The chain couples TRBV5-4 to TRBJ2-5; D tentatively fits TRBD1 or TRBD2 (5 bases each). The J call may be incorrect, as the DNA end agrees better with TRBJ2-7. The CDR3 runs 15 residues. CDR1 is SGHNT and CDR2 is YYREEE in the germline V gene (reference sequence). CDR3 nucleotides: TGTGCCAGCAGCTTCTACTTTGGGGGAGCCTACGAGCAGTACTTC. It specifies CASSFYFGGAYEQYF.

V usage is TRBV11-2 and J usage is TRBJ2-1; perhaps TRBD2 as D (6 bases). The V end was cut by 1 base, the J end by 5 bases, with 15 bases between. CDR1 and CDR2 from the germline V gene are SGHAT and FQNNGV. The CDR3 extends over 16 amino acids. CDR3 nucleotides: TGTGCCAGCAGCTTAGCCCTCCTGGGACTGAACAATGAGCAGTTCTTC. Residues: CASSLALLGLNNEQFF.

V is TRBV20-1 and J is TRBJ1-2; 7 positions agree with TRBD1. V was clipped by 0 bases and J by 3 bases; unmatched bases: 7. Looked up from germline, CDR1 is DFQATT and CDR2 is SNEGSKA (reference sequence). CDR3 length: 15 amino acids. The CDR3: CSARDGRGIDYGYTF. In DNA, the CDR3 is TGCAGTGCTAGAGATGGCAGGGGGATCGACTATGGCTACACCTTC.

The chain combines TRBV6-5 with TRBJ1-2; a weak D match, TRBD1 (6 bases). The CDR3 is 16 amino acids. Looked up from germline, CDR1 is MNHEY and CDR2 is SVGAGI. Trimming removed 4 bases from V and 4 bases from J, with 19 bases in between. DNA of the CDR3: TGTGCCAGCAGTTTTTCGGACAGAGCGATCGCCTATGGCTACACCTTC. Its translation is CASSFSDRAIAYGYTF.

The table lists this clonotype with a few counts. The chain joins TRBV5-1 to TRBJ2-3, with 8 bases identical to TRBD2. The CDR3 runs to 18 residues. Trimming took 5 bases from V and 4 from J; bases not matched to a gene: 18. Per the germline V gene, CDR1 is SGHRS and CDR2 is YFSETQ. The CDR3 spells CASSSFPIALAGSDTQYF. Here the CDR3 DNA reads TGCGCCAGCAGTTCTTTTCCCATCGCATTAGCGGGATCAGATACGCAGTATTTT.

This chain connects TRBV5-5 to TRBJ2-3; D ambiguous. The germline V and J ends were trimmed by 0 bases and 2 bases, with 7 bases remaining between them. This CDR3 has 14 amino acids. The germline V gene has CDR1 SGHKS and CDR2 YYEKEE (reference sequence). The CDR3 coding sequence is TGTGCCAGCAGCTTGGATGCAACCACAGATACGCAGTATTTT. It translates to CASSLDATTDTQYF.

This clonotype turned up a few times. The DNA for the CDR3 is TGTGCCAGCAGCGTAGTCGGGGCAGGCAATGAGCAGTTCTTC. The encoded protein is CASSVVGAGNEQFF. This chain uses TRBV9 with TRBJ2-1, with D perhaps assigned TRBD1 or TRBD2 (5 bases each). V lost 0 bases to trimming and J lost 6 bases, with 10 bases between them. This CDR3 region has 14 residues. Looked up from germline, CDR1 is SGDLS and CDR2 is YYNGEE.

The chain combines TRBV4-2 with TRBJ2-5; 12 bases are shared with TRBD2. The CDR3 length is 16 residues. CDR1 LGHNA and CDR2 YNFKEQ come from the germline V gene. V trimming: 3 bases; J trimming: 4 bases; junction bases outside the gene matches: 6. The DNA of the CDR3 is TGTGCCAGCAGCCATGACACGACTAGCGGGGGAGAGACCCAGTACTTC. This codes for CASSHDTTSGGETQYF.

The V call is TRBV10-2, the J call TRBJ2-3; D not resolved. This CDR3 contains 14 residues. The germline CDR1 and CDR2 sequences are WSHSY and SAAADI. Trimming shortened V by 8 bases and J by 2 bases, and 14 bases separated the two germline ends. CDR3 sequence (DNA): TGCGCCAGCGGGGATAGGGCAGCCACAGATACGCAGTATTTT. Translated, it gives CASGDRAATDTQYF.

This chain links TRBV7-9 with TRBJ1-5; 9 bases fit TRBD1. The germline V gene encodes CDR1 SEHNR and CDR2 FQNEAQ (reference sequence). This CDR3 contains 17 residues. The J segment lost 4 bases and the V segment lost 0 bases, leaving 7 bases of the junction unmatched. The CDR3, as DNA: TGTGCCAGCAGCTTAGCGGATGGACAGGGGTCGAATCAGCCCCAGCATTTT. Amino acids: CASSLADGQGSNQPQHF. The whole variable domain, filled in from reference TRBV7-9 and TRBJ1-5, reads DTGVSQNPRHKITKRGQNVTFRCDPISEHNRLYWYRQTLGQGPEFLTYFQNEAQLEKSRLLSDRFSAERPKGSFSTLEIQRTEQGDSAMYLCASSLADGQGSNQPQHFGDGTRLSIL.

The table lists this clonotype with a few counts. The chain has TRBV6-2 or TRBV6-3 and TRBJ2-5; TRBD1 is a possible D gene (6 bases). Germline CDR1 is MNHEY and CDR2 is SVGEGT. V lost 4 bases to trimming and J lost 5 bases, with 11 bases between them. The CDR3 covers 13 residues. This CDR3 reads CASSSNDRETQYF. CDR3 sequence (DNA): TGTGCCAGCAGTTCAAATGACAGGGAGACCCAGTACTTC.

The chain carries TRBV12-3 or TRBV12-4 and TRBJ1-5; D may be TRBD1 (5 bases). This CDR3 contains 15 residues. The germline V and J ends were trimmed by 6 bases and 7 bases, with 19 bases remaining between them. This CDR3 reads CASSLWGREGQPQHF. For the CDR3, the DNA is TGTGCCAGCAGCCTATGGGGCAGGGAGGGACAGCCCCAGCATTTT.

This chain links TRBV6-6 with TRBJ2-7; either TRBD1 or TRBD2 may supply D (6 bases each). The CDR3 has 15 residues. Germline V gene data show CDR1 as MNHNY and CDR2 as SVGAGI (reference sequence). Between the trimmed V and J ends, which lost 6 bases and 0 bases, there was a span of 15 bases. CDR3 region: CASSSNGGPSYEQYF. The CDR3 region has the DNA TGTGCCAGCAGCTCCAACGGGGGCCCCTCCTACGAGCAGTACTTC.

This chain uses TRBV11-3 with TRBJ1-1; 8 positions match TRBD1. The germline V gene has CDR1 SGHNT and CDR2 YENEEA. The CDR3 contains 14 residues. With V trimmed by 2 bases and J by 6 bases, 5 bases remained unmatched. The CDR3 DNA reads as TGTGCCAGCAGCTTACGCAGGGGGCTATCTGAAGCTTTCTTT. This translates into CASSLRRGLSEAFF.